The TCR beta chain described here comes from a study of shared clonotypes between healthy human individuals. Extraction of genomic DNA in unsorted samples used approximately 100 million PBMCs. This clone was seen repeatedly, ten times or more. The V gene lost 2 bases and the J gene lost 11 bases, with 18 bases spanning the gap. The CDR3 is 13 amino acids. Looked up from germline, CDR1 is GTSNPN and CDR2 is SVGIG (reference sequence). Using immunoSEQ multiplex PCR, the repertoire was profiled, and TCRdb retains in-frame clones only, with some absent. The profile shows hundreds of thousands of clones, around 77% of them singletons.

This TCR was recovered from a middle-aged woman in good health. Some clones in this sample may be carry-over from other donors' samples. The V call is TRBV30, the J call TRBJ2-5; D is uncertain. The specimen was PBMCs. This CDR3 is CAWSIATPGEQYF. The CDR3 DNA sequence: TGTGCCTGGAGTATTGCTACCCCGGGTGAGCAGTACTTC.